A single sample is the source of the 5 T cell receptor beta chains below, sequenced in a study of blood T cell repertoires in COVID-19. The table came from immunoSEQ multiplex PCR; TCRdb's copy has only in-frame clones and leaves some out. The sample carries 200,000 to 250,000 clones, roughly four fifths recorded once. Material for sequencing was peripheral blood. Every receptor here comes from an elderly man with acute or convalescent COVID-19.

The rearrangement joins TRBV11-2 to TRBJ2-1, with 12 nucleotides matching TRBD2. The germline CDR1 and CDR2 sequences are SGHAT and FQNNGV. The CDR3 totals 15 residues. V gave up 2 bases and J gave up 12 bases; unmatched junction bases: 8. In DNA form, the CDR3 reads TGTGCCAGCAGCTTAAAAGCTAGCGGGAGGGACGGGCAGTTCTTC. It yields the protein CASSLKASGRDGQFF.

V gene TRBV4-2 combines with J gene TRBJ2-5; possible D gene TRBD1, 5 bases. The germline V and J ends were trimmed by 4 bases and 0 bases, with 9 bases remaining between them. Germline V gene sequence: CDR1 LGHNA, CDR2 YNFKEQ. The CDR3 contains 14 residues. CDR3: CASSLDRNQETQYF. In nucleotides, the CDR3 is TGTGCCAGCAGCCTTGACAGAAACCAAGAGACCCAGTACTTC.

This rearrangement joins TRBV14 to TRBJ1-4, with a tentative D call TRBD1 (5 bases). There are 18 residues in the CDR3. With 0 bases removed from V and 7 bases from J, the gap between germline ends came to 21 bases. Germline V gene lookup returns CDR1 SGHDN and CDR2 FVKESK. CDR3 region: CASSQDGEGRKSREKLFF. As DNA, the CDR3 is TGTGCCAGCAGCCAAGATGGAGAGGGGAGGAAGAGCCGTGAAAAACTGTTTTTT.

V is TRBV21-1 and J is TRBJ1-4; whether TRBD1, the table's D call, matches the DNA was not checked. TRBV21-1 has pseudogene status. The CDR3 spans 16 residues. The CDR3 DNA sequence: TGTGCCAGCAGCCTTGGGGACAGCCGAACTAATGAAAAACTGTTTTTT. The encoded protein is CASSLGDSRTNEKLFF.

The genes are TRBV28 and TRBJ1-5; D remains unclear. Germline V gene data show CDR1 as MDHEN and CDR2 as SYDVKM. This CDR3 has 13 amino acids. Between the trimmed V and J ends, which lost 5 bases and 3 bases, there was a span of 8 bases. The chain's CDR3 is CASSRDYNQPQHF. Written as DNA, the CDR3 is TGTGCCAGCAGTCGGGATTACAATCAGCCCCAGCATTTT.